This T cell receptor beta chain stems from a study of control samples from healthy donors and cancer patients. Losses at the gene ends were 5 bases for V and 0 bases for J; bases not matched to a gene: 11. This CDR3 has 18 residues. Germline CDR1 reads MNHEY; CDR2 reads SMNVEV (reference sequence). The data were produced by immunoSEQ multiplex PCR, yet TCRdb's version contains in-frame clones alone and is incomplete. The sample records tens of thousands of clones, more than 65% being singletons. The sequenced material came from PBMCs. The receptor was isolated from a man between 60 and 75 years old with head and neck cancer. This chain uses TRBV27 with TRBJ2-1; 9 nucleotides line up with TRBD2. CDR3 sequence reads: CASSPLGLAKSSYNEQFF. The CDR3 nucleotides read TGTGCCAGCAGTCCGTTGGGACTAGCCAAAAGCTCCTACAATGAGCAGTTCTTC.